What follows is one T cell receptor beta chain and its context. Its specificity is unknown. Here immunoSEQ multiplex PCR was the method, and the copy in TCRdb shows in-frame clones only, minus some. The repertoire holds 180,000 or so clones, with 90% to 95% as singletons. This sample is drawn from a study of T cell responses to AZD1222 COVID-19 vaccine. Broader study findings: Nearly half of spike-specific TCRs reportedly target unmutated variant regions.

Trimming shortened V by 5 bases and J by 4 bases, and 6 bases separated the two germline ends. The CDR3 length is 12 residues. The V call is TRBV12-3 or TRBV12-4, the J call TRBJ2-1, with unresolved D. The source is an adult who received the AZD1222 COVID-19 vaccine. Source: peripheral blood, taken 28 days after the second AZD1222 dose. The CDR3 coding sequence is TGTGCCAGCAGTGGTCGGTACAATGAGCAGTTCTTC. This translates into CASSGRYNEQFF.